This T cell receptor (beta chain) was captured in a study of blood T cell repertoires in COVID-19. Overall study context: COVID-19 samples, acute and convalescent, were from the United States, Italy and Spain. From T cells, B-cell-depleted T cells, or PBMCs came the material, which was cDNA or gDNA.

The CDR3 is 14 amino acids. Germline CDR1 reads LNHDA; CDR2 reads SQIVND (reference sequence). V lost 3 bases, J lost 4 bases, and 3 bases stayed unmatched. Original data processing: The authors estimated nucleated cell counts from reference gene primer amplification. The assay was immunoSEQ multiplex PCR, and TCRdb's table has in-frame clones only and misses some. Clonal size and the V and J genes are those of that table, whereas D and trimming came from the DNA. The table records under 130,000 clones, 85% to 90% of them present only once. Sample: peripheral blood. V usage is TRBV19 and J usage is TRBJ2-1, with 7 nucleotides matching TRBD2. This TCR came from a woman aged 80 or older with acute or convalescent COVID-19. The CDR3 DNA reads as TGTGCCAGTAGTATGGGAGCGGGGTACAATGAGCAGTTCTTC. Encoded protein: CASSMGAGYNEQFF.